The 13 T cell receptor beta chains given below trace back to one sample, sequenced in a study of Graves' ophthalmopathy and Graves' hyperthyroidism. RNA transcripts provided the template for amplifying TCR beta CDR3 regions. Following a first-round RT-PCR that used HTBI primers, a second-round multiplex PCR was carried out. TCRdb re-called the multiplex PCR reads through MiXCR, storing one row per CDR3 protein. The profile shows a few hundred thousand distinct CDR3 sequences, 20% to 25% of them singletons. The sequenced sample consisted of peripheral blood. The receptors stem from a woman aged 18-29 years with stable Graves' hyperthyroidism.

This clonotype was recorded at least ten times. The rearrangement uses TRBV7-2 and TRBJ2-7; D gene unclear. V shed 1 base and J shed 0 bases, with 10 bases lying between them. This CDR3 spans 15 amino acids. CDR1 and CDR2 from the germline V gene are SGHTA and FQGNSA. The CDR3 bases are TGTGCCAGCAGCTTAGTGGCAGTCGTCTCCTACGAGCAGTACTTC. Protein: CASSLVAVVSYEQYF.

This clonotype was seen repeatedly, ten times or more. The gene calls are TRBV5-6 and TRBJ2-2, with 10 bases that match TRBD1. CDR3 length: 13 amino acids. Trimming at V came to 3 bases and at J to 10 bases, leaving 3 bases not matched to a gene. The germline V gene encodes CDR1 SGHDT and CDR2 YYEEEE. This CDR3 is CASSSTGGLELFF. DNA of the CDR3: TGTGCCAGCAGCTCGACAGGGGGCTTGGAGCTGTTTTTT.

This clonotype showed up many times. This chain uses TRBV13 with TRBJ1-1; 8 positions agree with TRBD1. From germline, CDR1 is PRHDT and CDR2 FYEKMQ (reference sequence). The CDR3 has 17 residues. Trimming at V came to 0 bases and at J to 6 bases, leaving 12 bases not matched to a gene. The CDR3 region is CASSLGPIRDRSPEAFF. As DNA, the CDR3 is TGTGCCAGCAGCTTAGGCCCGATACGGGACAGGTCCCCTGAAGCTTTCTTT. The complete variable domain, with remaining parts taken from reference TRBV13 and TRBJ1-1, reads AAGVIQSPRHLIKEKRETATLKCYPIPRHDTVYWYQQGPGQDPQFLISFYEKMQSDKGSIPDRFSAQQFSDYHSELNMSSLELGDSALYFCASSLGPIRDRSPEAFFGQGTRLTVV.

This clonotype was recorded many times. This chain links TRBV7-2 with TRBJ2-7; D not certain. V gave up 5 bases and J gave up 3 bases, with 11 bases separating them. Per germline, CDR1 SGHTA and CDR2 FQGNSA. CDR3 length: 13 residues. The CDR3 reads CASSPSHRYEQYF. CDR3 nucleotides: TGTGCCAGCAGCCCCTCCCACCGCTACGAGCAGTACTTC.

On this clonotype: Since a much larger clone is just one base distant, this may be a read error. The chain has TRBV7-2 and TRBJ2-5, with TRBD2 matching 8 bases. Germline CDR1 reads SGHTA; CDR2 reads FQGNSA. V was pared by 2 bases and J by 6 bases, with 11 bases of the junction left unmatched. This CDR3 has 16 residues. The CDR3 bases are TGTGCCAGCAGCTTAATCGCTAGCGGGTTTAGGAAGACCCAGTACTTC. As protein: CASSLIASGFRKTQYF. The complete variable domain, with remaining parts taken from reference TRBV7-2 and TRBJ2-5, reads GAGVSQSPSNKVTEKGKDVELRCDPISGHTALYWYRQSLGQGLEFLIYFQGNSAPDKSGLPSDRFSAERTGGSVSTLTIQRTQQEDSAVYLCASSLIASGFRKTQYFGPGTRLLVL.

This clonotype was counted many times. This chain connects TRBV20-1 to TRBJ1-2; D remains unclear. Germline lookup yields CDR1 DFQATT and CDR2 SNEGSKA (reference sequence). CDR3 length: 12 amino acids. The CDR3 nucleotides are TGCAGCGCCCCAGCCAGCTACTATGGCTACACCTTC. It yields the protein CSAPASYYGYTF.

The rearrangement links TRBV7-2 to TRBJ2-5, with D possibly TRBD1 on 6 matching bases. CDR3 length: 15 residues. CDR1 is SGHTA, CDR2 FQGNSA, per germline. V was cut by 2 bases and J by 4 bases, with 14 bases left in between. The DNA of the CDR3 is TGTGCCAGCAGCTTAAGTAGGACAGTCCCAGAGACCCAGTACTTC. Translation gives CASSLSRTVPETQYF.

A few counts support this clonotype. The chain combines TRBV6-5 with TRBJ2-7, with 7 bases matching TRBD1. CDR1 and CDR2 (germline): MNHEY, SVGAGI. This CDR3 comprises 15 residues. With V trimmed by 2 bases and J by 2 bases, 6 bases remained unmatched. CDR3 in amino acids: CASSYGTVWPYEQYF. In DNA form, the CDR3 reads TGTGCCAGCAGTTACGGGACAGTTTGGCCCTACGAGCAGTACTTC.

In this sample, this clonotype turned up many times. This sequence joins TRBV6-1 and TRBJ2-6; D gene ambiguous. Germline V gene sequence: CDR1 MNHNS, CDR2 SASEGT. Trimming took 6 bases from V and 0 from J, leaving 12 bases between them. There are 16 residues in the CDR3. CDR3 nucleotides: TGTGCCAGCAGCCTGGACGGTAGCTCTGGGGCCAACGTCCTGACTTTC. This translates into CASSLDGSSGANVLTF.

This clonotype was detected only once. The V call is TRBV27, the J call TRBJ2-7; TRBD1 is a possible D gene (6 bases). The CDR3 covers 14 residues. The V gene lost 7 bases and the J gene lost 3 bases, with 16 bases spanning the gap. CDR1 and CDR2 from the germline V gene are MNHEY and SMNVEV (reference sequence). The CDR3 here is CASTEADRLYEQYF. The CDR3 DNA sequence: TGTGCCAGCACCGAGGCCGACAGGCTCTACGAGCAGTACTTC.

The rearrangement links TRBV6-5 to TRBJ1-1; 8 bases are shared with TRBD1. Germline V lookup: CDR1 MNHEY, CDR2 SVGAGI. The CDR3 is 14 residues long. V was pared by 0 bases and J by 5 bases, with 2 bases of the junction left unmatched. The CDR3 nucleotides read TGTGCCAGCAGTTACTCGACAGGGGAGACTGAAGCTTTCTTT. This codes for CASSYSTGETEAFF.

The chain uses TRBV15 and TRBJ1-5, with a weak D call TRBD1 (5 bases). V lost 6 bases to trimming and J lost 5 bases, with 20 bases between them. CDR3 size: 16 residues. The germline CDR1 and CDR2 sequences are LNHNV and YYDKDF (reference sequence). The CDR3 DNA sequence: TGTGCCACCAGAATATGGGGCGCAGGAGAGGATCAGCCCCAGCATTTT. It is translated as CATRIWGAGEDQPQHF. The full variable domain, in which reference TRBV15 and TRBJ1-5 provide the parts outside the CDR3, is DAMVIQNPRYQVTQFGKPVTLSCSQTLNHNVMYWYQQKSSQAPKLLFHYYDKDFNNEADTPDNFQSRRPNTSFCFLDIRSPGLGDTAMYLCATRIWGAGEDQPQHFGDGTRLSIL.

This clonotype was observed a handful of times. The rearrangement joins TRBV28 to TRBJ1-1; a possible D gene is TRBD1 (6 bases). V was cut by 6 bases and J by 5 bases, with 16 bases left in between. CDR3 length equals 14 residues. Looked up from germline, CDR1 is MDHEN and CDR2 is SYDVKM. Here the CDR3 reads CASRSAGGGTEAFF. The DNA for the CDR3 is TGTGCCAGCAGGTCCGCGGGAGGGGGGACTGAAGCTTTCTTT.